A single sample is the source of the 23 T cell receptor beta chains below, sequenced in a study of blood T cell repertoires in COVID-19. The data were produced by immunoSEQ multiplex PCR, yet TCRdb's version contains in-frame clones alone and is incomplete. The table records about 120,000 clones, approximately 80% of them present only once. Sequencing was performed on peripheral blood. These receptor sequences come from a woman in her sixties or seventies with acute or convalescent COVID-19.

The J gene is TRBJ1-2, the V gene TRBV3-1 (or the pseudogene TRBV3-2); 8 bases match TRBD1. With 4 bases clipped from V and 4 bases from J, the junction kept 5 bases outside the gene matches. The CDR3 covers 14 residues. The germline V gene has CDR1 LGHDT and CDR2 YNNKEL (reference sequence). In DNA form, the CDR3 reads TGTGCCAGCAGCCCGGCCAGGGGGCCCTATGGCTACACCTTC. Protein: CASSPARGPYGYTF.

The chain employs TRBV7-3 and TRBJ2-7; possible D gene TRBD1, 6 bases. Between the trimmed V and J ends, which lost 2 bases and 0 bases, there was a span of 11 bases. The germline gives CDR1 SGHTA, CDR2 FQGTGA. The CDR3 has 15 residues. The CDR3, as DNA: TGTGCCAGCAGCTTATCGACAGGTATCTCCTACGAGCAGTACTTC. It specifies CASSLSTGISYEQYF.

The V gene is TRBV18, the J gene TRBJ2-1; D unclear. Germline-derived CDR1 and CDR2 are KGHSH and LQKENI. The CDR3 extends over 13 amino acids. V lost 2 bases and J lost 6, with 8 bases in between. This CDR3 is CASSPSPVNEQFF. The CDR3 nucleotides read TGTGCCAGCTCACCAAGCCCCGTCAATGAGCAGTTCTTC. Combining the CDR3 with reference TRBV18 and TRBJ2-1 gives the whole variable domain NAGVMQNPRHLVRRRGQEARLRCSPMKGHSHVYWYRQLPEEGLKFMVYLQKENIIDESGMPKERFSAEFPKEGPSILRIQQVVRGDSAAYFCASSPSPVNEQFFGPGTRLTVL.

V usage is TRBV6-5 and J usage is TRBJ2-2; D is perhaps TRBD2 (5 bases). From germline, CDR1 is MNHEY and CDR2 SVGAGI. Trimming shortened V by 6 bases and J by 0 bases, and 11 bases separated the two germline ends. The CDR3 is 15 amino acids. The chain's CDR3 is CASRRGQTNTGELFF. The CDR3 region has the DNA TGTGCCAGCAGACGAGGGCAGACGAACACCGGGGAGCTGTTTTTT.

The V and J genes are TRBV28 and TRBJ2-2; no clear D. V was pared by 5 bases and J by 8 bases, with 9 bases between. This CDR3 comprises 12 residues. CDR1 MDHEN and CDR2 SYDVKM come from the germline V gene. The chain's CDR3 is CASSMFSGELFF. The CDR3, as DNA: TGTGCCAGCAGTATGTTTTCTGGGGAGCTGTTTTTT. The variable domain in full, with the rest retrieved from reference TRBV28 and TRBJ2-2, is DVKVTQSSRYLVKRTGEKVFLECVQDMDHENMFWYRQDPGLGLRLIYFSYDVKMKEKGDIPEGYSVSREKKERFSLILESASTNQTSMYLCASSMFSGELFFGEGSRLTVL.

CDR3 in amino acids: CASTLQGANTEAFF. The CDR3, as DNA: TGTGCCAGCACCCTACAGGGGGCGAACACTGAAGCTTTCTTT. The V and J genes are TRBV7-2 and TRBJ1-1; 9 bases agree with TRBD1. In germline, CDR1 is SGHTA, CDR2 FQGNSA. With V trimmed by 7 bases and J by 1 base, 4 bases remained unmatched. There are 14 residues in the CDR3. Full variable domain (remainder filled in from reference TRBV7-2 and TRBJ1-1): GAGVSQSPSNKVTEKGKDVELRCDPISGHTALYWYRQSLGQGLEFLIYFQGNSAPDKSGLPSDRFSAERTGGSVSTLTIQRTQQEDSAVYLCASTLQGANTEAFFGQGTRLTVV.

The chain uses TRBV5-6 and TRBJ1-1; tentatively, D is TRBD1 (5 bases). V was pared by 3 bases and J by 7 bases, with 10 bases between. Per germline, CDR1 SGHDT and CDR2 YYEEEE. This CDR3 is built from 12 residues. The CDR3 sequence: CASSSLTVEAFF. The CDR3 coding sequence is TGTGCCAGCAGCTCCTTGACAGTTGAAGCTTTCTTT. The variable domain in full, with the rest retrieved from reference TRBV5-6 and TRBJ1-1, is DAGVTQSPTHLIKTRGQQVTLRCSPKSGHDTVSWYQQALGQGPQFIFQYYEEEERQRGNFPDRFSGHQFPNYSSELNVNALLLGDSALYLCASSSLTVEAFFGQGTRLTVV.

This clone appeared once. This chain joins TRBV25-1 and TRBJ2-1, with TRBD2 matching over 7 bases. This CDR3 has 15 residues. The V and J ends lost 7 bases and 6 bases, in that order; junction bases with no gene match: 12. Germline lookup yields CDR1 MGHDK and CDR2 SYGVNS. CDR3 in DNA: TGTGCCAGCAACCCCCCCCGGGAGGTCTGCAATGAGCAGTTCTTC. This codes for CASNPPREVCNEQFF.

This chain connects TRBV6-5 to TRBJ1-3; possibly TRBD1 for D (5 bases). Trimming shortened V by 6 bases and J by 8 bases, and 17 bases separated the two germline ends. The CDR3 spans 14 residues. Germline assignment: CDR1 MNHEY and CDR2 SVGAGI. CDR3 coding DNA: TGTGCCAGCAGCCAGACAGTCACTTCGGACACCATATATTTT. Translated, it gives CASSQTVTSDTIYF.

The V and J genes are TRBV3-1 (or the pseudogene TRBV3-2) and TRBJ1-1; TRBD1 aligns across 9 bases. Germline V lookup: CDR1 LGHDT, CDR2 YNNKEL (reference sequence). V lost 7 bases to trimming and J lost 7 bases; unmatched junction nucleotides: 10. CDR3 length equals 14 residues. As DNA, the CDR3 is TGTGCCAGCACCTTTAACAGGGGGCTAGGTGAAGCTTTCTTT. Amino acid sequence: CASTFNRGLGEAFF.

CDR3 coding DNA: TGTGCCAGCAGAGCAGGGGGCCCCTATGGCTACACCTTC. Protein: CASRAGGPYGYTF. The V and J genes are TRBV2 and TRBJ1-2, with 8 nucleotides matching TRBD1. V was pared by 6 bases and J by 4 bases, with 4 bases of the junction left unmatched. CDR3 length: 13 residues. Germline CDR1 reads SNHLY; CDR2 reads FYNNEI.

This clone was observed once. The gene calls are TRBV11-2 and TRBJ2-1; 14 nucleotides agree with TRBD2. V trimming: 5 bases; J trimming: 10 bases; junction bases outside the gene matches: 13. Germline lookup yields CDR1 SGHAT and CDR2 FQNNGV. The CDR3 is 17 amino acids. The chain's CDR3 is CASSLATTSGGAREQFF. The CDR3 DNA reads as TGTGCCAGCAGCCTCGCTACGACTAGCGGGGGGGCACGGGAGCAGTTCTTC.

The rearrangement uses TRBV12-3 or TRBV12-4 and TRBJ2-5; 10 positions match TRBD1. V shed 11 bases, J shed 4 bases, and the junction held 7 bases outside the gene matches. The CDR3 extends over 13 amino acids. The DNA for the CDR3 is TGTGCCTCCCGGGACAGGGGTGGAGAGACCCAGTACTTC. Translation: CASRDRGGETQYF.

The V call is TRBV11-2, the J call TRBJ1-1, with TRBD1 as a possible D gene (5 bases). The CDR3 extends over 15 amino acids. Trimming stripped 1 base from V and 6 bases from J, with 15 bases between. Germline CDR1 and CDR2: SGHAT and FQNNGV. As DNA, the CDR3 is TGTGCCAGCAGCTTAGTCCCTACGGGGGGAGCTGAAGCTTTCTTT. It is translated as CASSLVPTGGAEAFF.

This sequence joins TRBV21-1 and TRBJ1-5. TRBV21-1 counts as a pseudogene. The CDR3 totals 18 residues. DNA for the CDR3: TGTGCCAGCACCCCAAAGAGTACCGGCAGGAGGAGCAATCAGCCCCAGCATTTT. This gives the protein CASTPKSTGRRSNQPQHF.

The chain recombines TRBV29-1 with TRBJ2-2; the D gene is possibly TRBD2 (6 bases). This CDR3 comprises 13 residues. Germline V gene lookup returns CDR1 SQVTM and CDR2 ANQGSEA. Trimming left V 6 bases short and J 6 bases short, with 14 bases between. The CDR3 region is CSVGSSGAGELFF. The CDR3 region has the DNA TGCAGCGTAGGCTCGTCGGGAGCCGGGGAGCTGTTTTTT.

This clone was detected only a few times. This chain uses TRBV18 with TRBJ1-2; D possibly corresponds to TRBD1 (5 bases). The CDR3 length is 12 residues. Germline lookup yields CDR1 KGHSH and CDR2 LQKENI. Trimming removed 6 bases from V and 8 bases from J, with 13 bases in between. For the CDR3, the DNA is TGTGCCAGCTCGACCACAGGAAGGGGCTACACCTTC. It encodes CASSTTGRGYTF.

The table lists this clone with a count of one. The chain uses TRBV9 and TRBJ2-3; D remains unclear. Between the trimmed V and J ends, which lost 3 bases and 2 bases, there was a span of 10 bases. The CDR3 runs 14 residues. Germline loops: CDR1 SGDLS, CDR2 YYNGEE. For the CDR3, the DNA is TGTGCCAGCAGCGCCCTGGGCCTCACAGATACGCAGTATTTT. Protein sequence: CASSALGLTDTQYF.

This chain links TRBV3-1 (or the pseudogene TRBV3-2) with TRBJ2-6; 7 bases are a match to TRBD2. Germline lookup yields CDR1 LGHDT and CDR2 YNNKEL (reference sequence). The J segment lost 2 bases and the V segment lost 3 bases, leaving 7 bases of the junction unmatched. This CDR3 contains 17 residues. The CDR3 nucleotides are TGTGCCAGCAGCCATTCGTTCGCGGGGGCTGGGGCCAACGTCCTGACTTTC. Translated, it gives CASSHSFAGAGANVLTF.

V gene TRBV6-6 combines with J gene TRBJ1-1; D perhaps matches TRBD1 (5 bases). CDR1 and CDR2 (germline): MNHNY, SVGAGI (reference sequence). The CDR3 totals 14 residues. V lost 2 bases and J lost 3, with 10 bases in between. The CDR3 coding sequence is TGTGCCAGCAGTTACCTGGGGGAGGACACTGAAGCTTTCTTT. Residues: CASSYLGEDTEAFF.

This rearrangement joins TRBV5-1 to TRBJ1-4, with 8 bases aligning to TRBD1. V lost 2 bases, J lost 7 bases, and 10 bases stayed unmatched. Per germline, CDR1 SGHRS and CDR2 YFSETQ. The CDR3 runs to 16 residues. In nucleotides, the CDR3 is TGCGCCAGCAGCTTACCAATGAGGACAGGGCCTGAAAAACTGTTTTTT. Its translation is CASSLPMRTGPEKLFF.

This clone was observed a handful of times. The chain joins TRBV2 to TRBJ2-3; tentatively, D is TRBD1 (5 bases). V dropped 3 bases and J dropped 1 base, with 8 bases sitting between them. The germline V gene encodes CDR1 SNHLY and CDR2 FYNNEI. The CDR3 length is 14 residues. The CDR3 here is CASSDFRGTDTQYF. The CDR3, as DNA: TGTGCCAGCAGTGATTTCAGGGGCACAGATACGCAGTATTTT.

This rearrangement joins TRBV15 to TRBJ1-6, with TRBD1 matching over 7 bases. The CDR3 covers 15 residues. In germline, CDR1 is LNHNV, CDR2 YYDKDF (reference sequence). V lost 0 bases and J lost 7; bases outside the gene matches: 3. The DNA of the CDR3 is TGTGCCACCAGCAGAGATAACAGGGGAAATTCACCCCTCCACTTT. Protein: CATSRDNRGNSPLHF.